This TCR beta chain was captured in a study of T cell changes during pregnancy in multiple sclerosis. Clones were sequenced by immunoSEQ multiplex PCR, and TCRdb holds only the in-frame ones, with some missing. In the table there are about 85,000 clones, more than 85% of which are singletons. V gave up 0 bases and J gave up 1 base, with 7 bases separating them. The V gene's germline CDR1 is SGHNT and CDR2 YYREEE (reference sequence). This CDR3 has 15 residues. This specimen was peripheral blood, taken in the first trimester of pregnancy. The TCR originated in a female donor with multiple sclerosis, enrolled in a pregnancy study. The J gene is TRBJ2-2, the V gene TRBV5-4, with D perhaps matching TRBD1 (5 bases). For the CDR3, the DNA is TGTGCCAGCAGCTTGGAAAGGGGGAACACCGGGGAGCTGTTTTTT. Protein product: CASSLERGNTGELFF.